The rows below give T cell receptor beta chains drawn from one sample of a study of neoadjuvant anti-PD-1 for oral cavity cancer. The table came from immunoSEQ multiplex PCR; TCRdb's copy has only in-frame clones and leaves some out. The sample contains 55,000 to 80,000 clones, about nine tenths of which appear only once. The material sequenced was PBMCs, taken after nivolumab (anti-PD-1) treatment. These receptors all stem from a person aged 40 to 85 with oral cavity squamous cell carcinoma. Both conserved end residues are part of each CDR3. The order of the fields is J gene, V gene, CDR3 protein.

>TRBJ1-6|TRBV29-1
CSVRTHRDSPLHF
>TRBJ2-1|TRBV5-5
CASSPAGNNEQFF
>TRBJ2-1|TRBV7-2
CASSLDAAPRYNEQFF
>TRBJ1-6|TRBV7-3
CASSQGIDSPLHF
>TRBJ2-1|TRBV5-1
CASSRDGTVYNEQFF
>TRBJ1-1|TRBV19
CASSIRADQNTEAFF
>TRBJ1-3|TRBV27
CASSSREPGEGMGNTIYF
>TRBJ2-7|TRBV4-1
CASSQDRGYEQYF
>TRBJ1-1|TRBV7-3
CASSLTRYTEAFF
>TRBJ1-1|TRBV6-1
CASSVVSNTEAFF
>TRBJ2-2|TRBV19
CASSYTGELFF
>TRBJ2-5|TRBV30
CASRSLTGGGETQYF
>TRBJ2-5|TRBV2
CASSDRGETQYF
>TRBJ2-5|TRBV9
CASSDPLDILGETQYF
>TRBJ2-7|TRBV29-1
CSVAEIAGREQYF
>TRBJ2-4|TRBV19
CASSAQGLSKNIQYF
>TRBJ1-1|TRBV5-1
CASALRDTEAFF
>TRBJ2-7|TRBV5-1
CASSLARRTLLPYEQYF
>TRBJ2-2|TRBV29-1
CSVRRVGELFF
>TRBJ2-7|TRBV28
CASSFPGYGADEQYF
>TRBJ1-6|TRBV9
CASSVGWVSSPLHF
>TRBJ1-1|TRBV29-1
CSVEVLSGTEAFF
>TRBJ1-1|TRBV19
CASSISGTSKYGTEAFF
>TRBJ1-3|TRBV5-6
CASSSREGPVLGNTIYF
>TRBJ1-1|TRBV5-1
CASTPGTEGTEAFF
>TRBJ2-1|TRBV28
CASCGSSSYNEQFF
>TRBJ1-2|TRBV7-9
CASSLAYGTGRAGYTF
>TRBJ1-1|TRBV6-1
CASSETLLDGTEAFF
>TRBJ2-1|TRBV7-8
CASSFRRGGDEQFF
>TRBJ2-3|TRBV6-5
CASSYLRGSTDTQYF
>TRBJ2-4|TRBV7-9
CASSLTGLAKNIQYF
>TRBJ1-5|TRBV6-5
CASSIGGPQHF
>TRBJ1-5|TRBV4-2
CASSQDLIGGNQPQHF
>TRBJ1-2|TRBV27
CASSSLRTGGASGYTF
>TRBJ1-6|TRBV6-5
CASSRDRASFHF
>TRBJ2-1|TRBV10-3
CAIISDRAKQFF
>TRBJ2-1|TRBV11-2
CASSLRVRSYNEQFF
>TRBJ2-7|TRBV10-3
CAISDSRGSYEQYF
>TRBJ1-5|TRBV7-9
CASSGYRGANQPQHF
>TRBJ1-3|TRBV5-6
CASSLAGGLLYSGNTIYF
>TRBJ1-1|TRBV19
CASSKERGTEAFF
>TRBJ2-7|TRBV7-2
CASSSHSASRAYEQYF
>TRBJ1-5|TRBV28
CASGSYYSNQPQHF
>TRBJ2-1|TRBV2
CASSEAGDYEQFF
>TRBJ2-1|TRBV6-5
CASSYDRFDEQFF
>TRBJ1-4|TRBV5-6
CASSLVDNEKLFF
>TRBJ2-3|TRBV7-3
CASSLTNTDTQYF
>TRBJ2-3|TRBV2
CASGRGLGPDTQYF
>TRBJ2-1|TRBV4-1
CASSQDVTSLSSGQFF
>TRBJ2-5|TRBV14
CASSQGRQGVETQYF
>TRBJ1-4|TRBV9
CASSLLGGEKLFF
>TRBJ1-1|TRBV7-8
CASSEYRGKNTEAFF
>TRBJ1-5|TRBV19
CASSMVGESNQPQHF
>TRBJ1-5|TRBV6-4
CASSHPWTGLSNQPQHF
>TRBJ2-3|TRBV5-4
CASSLASSGTDTQYF
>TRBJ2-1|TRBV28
CASSPPLAGGINEQFF